These 27 T cell receptor beta chains originate from one sample sequenced in a study of T cell responses to AZD1222 COVID-19 vaccine. The data were produced by immunoSEQ multiplex PCR, yet TCRdb's version contains in-frame clones alone and is incomplete. This sample has about 120,000 clones, with around 90% found just once. This specimen consisted of peripheral blood, obtained on day 0 of AZD1222 vaccination. All receptors derive from an adult in good health.

The chain joins TRBV12-3 or TRBV12-4 to TRBJ1-2; 11 positions match TRBD1. Trimming at V came to 3 bases and at J to 10 bases, leaving 4 bases not matched to a gene. The CDR3 length is 13 residues. The CDR3 sequence is CASSLGDRGSYTF. Written as DNA, the CDR3 is TGTGCCAGCAGTTTGGGGGACAGGGGGTCCTACACCTTC.

V gene TRBV3-1 (or the pseudogene TRBV3-2) combines with J gene TRBJ1-2; 7 bases line up with TRBD1. In germline, CDR1 is LGHDT, CDR2 YNNKEL (reference sequence). This CDR3 region has 12 residues. The V and J ends lost 0 bases and 14 bases, in that order; junction bases with no gene match: 6. The CDR3 is CASSQDLRGYTF. The CDR3 DNA reads as TGTGCCAGCAGCCAAGATCTCAGGGGGTATACCTTC.

This clone was observed at least ten times. This chain joins TRBV4-2 and TRBJ1-5; no definite D call. The CDR3 has 13 amino acids. Looked up from germline, CDR1 is LGHNA and CDR2 is YNFKEQ. The V end was cut by 0 bases, the J end by 5 bases, with 5 bases between. This chain's CDR3 is CASSQDPDQPQHF. CDR3 coding DNA: TGTGCCAGCAGCCAAGACCCTGATCAGCCCCAGCATTTT.

The chain links TRBV28 to TRBJ1-4, with 11 nucleotides matching TRBD1. The germline CDR1 and CDR2 sequences are MDHEN and SYDVKM. There are 15 residues in the CDR3. V trimming: 3 bases; J trimming: 8 bases; junction bases outside the gene matches: 5. The CDR3 DNA reads as TGTGCCAGCAGTTTGATCGGGACAGGGGGAGAAAAACTGTTTTTT. Its translation: CASSLIGTGGEKLFF.

Only one count was recorded for this clone. This chain joins TRBV18 and TRBJ1-4; D is possibly TRBD1 (5 bases). Germline values: CDR1 KGHSH, CDR2 LQKENI. Trimming stripped 3 bases from V and 7 bases from J, with 15 bases between. This CDR3 is built from 15 residues. Here the CDR3 DNA reads TGTGCCAGCTCACCCGCGGGGGTGCATAGTGAAAAACTGTTTTTT. Protein sequence: CASSPAGVHSEKLFF.

V and J are TRBV19 and TRBJ1-5, with D possibly TRBD1 on 5 matching bases. V was pared by 5 bases and J by 3 bases, with 14 bases between. This CDR3 has 15 residues. Germline CDR1 is LNHDA and CDR2 is SQIVND (reference sequence). The CDR3 DNA follows: TGTGCCAGTAGTGCAGGGACTGTCCACAATCAGCCCCAGCATTTT. It codes for CASSAGTVHNQPQHF. Together with reference TRBV19 and TRBJ1-5, the CDR3 gives the full variable domain: DGGITQSPKYLFRKEGQNVTLSCEQNLNHDAMYWYRQDPGQGLRLIYYSQIVNDFQKGDIAEGYSVSREKKESFPLTVTSAQKNPTAFYLCASSAGTVHNQPQHFGDGTRLSIL.

This clone was seen a single time. This chain links TRBV30 with TRBJ2-5; the D gene is possibly TRBD2 (5 bases). V lost 3 bases, J lost 4 bases, and 9 bases lay in between. The CDR3 is made up of 12 amino acids. Germline loops: CDR1 GTSNPN, CDR2 SVGIG (reference sequence). The CDR3 spells CAWRSEGETQYF. The CDR3 region has the DNA TGTGCCTGGAGGAGTGAGGGAGAGACCCAGTACTTC. Drawing the rest from reference TRBV30 and TRBJ2-5, the complete variable domain is SQTIHQWPATLVQPVGSPLSLECTVEGTSNPNLYWYRQAAGRGLQLLFYSVGIGQISSEVPQNLSASRPQDRQFILSSKKLLLSDSGFYLCAWRSEGETQYFGPGTRLLVL.

The gene calls are TRBV28 and TRBJ2-5; D remains unclear. V was trimmed by 3 bases and J by 5 bases, leaving 7 bases between them. There are 12 residues in the CDR3. Germline V gives CDR1 MDHEN, CDR2 SYDVKM. CDR3 region: CASSLKEETQYF. The CDR3 DNA sequence: TGTGCCAGCAGTTTGAAGGAGGAGACCCAGTACTTC.

The rearrangement links TRBV6-2 or TRBV6-3 to TRBJ1-2; no clear D gene. The CDR3 totals 14 residues. Germline CDR1 reads MNHEY; CDR2 reads SVGEGT. The V and J ends lost 4 bases and 5 bases respectively, with 14 bases between them. The CDR3 nucleotides read TGTGCCAGCAGTTGGCCGGACGGCATTTATGGCTACACCTTC. Translated, it gives CASSWPDGIYGYTF.

The chain combines TRBV19 with TRBJ1-2, with D unclear. This CDR3 region has 12 residues. Germline CDR1 LNHDA, CDR2 SQIVND (reference sequence). V lost 7 bases to trimming and J lost 4 bases, with 10 bases between them. As DNA, the CDR3 is TGTGCCAGTACCCCGACGGGCTATGGCTACACCTTC. Translated: CASTPTGYGYTF.

This clone has only a few counts. The V and J genes are TRBV7-6 and TRBJ2-1, with D tentatively TRBD1 (7 bases). Looked up from germline, CDR1 is SGHVS and CDR2 is FNYEAQ. This CDR3 contains 16 residues. Trimming shortened V by 2 bases and J by 2 bases, and 13 bases separated the two germline ends. Here the CDR3 DNA reads TGTGCCAGCAGCTTATTCGGAGGGGGCGCCTACAATGAGCAGTTCTTC. It translates to CASSLFGGGAYNEQFF.

This chain uses TRBV5-4 with TRBJ1-4; TRBD1 might be the D (5 bases). The CDR3 length is 16 residues. V was shortened by 4 bases and J by 2 bases, with 15 bases between the two germline ends. Germline V CDR1 and CDR2: SGHNT, YYREEE (reference sequence). CDR3 loop: CASSRVTGRTNEKLFF. In DNA form, the CDR3 reads TGTGCCAGCAGCCGGGTCACGGGACGGACTAATGAAAAACTGTTTTTT.

The chain is built from TRBV10-2 and TRBJ2-7, with D unresolved. The CDR3 consists of 14 residues. The V gene lost 4 bases and the J gene lost 0 bases, with 10 bases spanning the gap. Germline CDR1 reads WSHSY; CDR2 reads SAAADI. The CDR3 spells CASSGRQNSYEQYF. The CDR3, as DNA: TGCGCCAGCAGTGGCAGACAAAACTCCTACGAGCAGTACTTC.

The chain links TRBV18 to TRBJ1-6, with 9 bases fitting TRBD1. The CDR3 is 14 residues long. Germline lookup yields CDR1 KGHSH and CDR2 LQKENI. Germline trimming cut 6 bases from V and 8 bases from J; bases unmatched to any gene: 5. Here the CDR3 reads CASSEQGADSPLHF. Here the CDR3 DNA reads TGTGCCAGCTCGGAACAGGGGGCGGATTCACCCCTCCACTTT.

The J gene is TRBJ1-1, the V gene TRBV9; possible D gene TRBD1, 6 bases. The CDR3 is 15 amino acids. V was pared by 4 bases and J by 1 base, with 14 bases between. From germline, CDR1 is SGDLS and CDR2 YYNGEE. The CDR3 coding sequence is TGTGCCAGCAGCACCCGACAGGATAAGAACACTGAAGCTTTCTTT. Its protein product is CASSTRQDKNTEAFF.

The genes are TRBV12-3 or TRBV12-4 and TRBJ2-2; D possibly corresponds to TRBD2 (6 bases). The CDR3 is 12 amino acids. The ends were cut back, 6 bases at V and 6 bases at J, with 8 bases in the middle. CDR3 region: CASSPGAGELFF. The CDR3 DNA sequence: TGTGCCAGCAGCCCGGGGGCCGGGGAGCTGTTTTTT.

The chain links TRBV7-9 to TRBJ1-1; D is possibly TRBD1 (5 bases). The CDR3 is 14 residues long. The ends were cut back, 6 bases at V and 1 base at J, with 12 bases in the middle. The germline V gene encodes CDR1 SEHNR and CDR2 FQNEAQ (reference sequence). In nucleotides, the CDR3 is TGTGCCAGCAGTTCACGGGACTCGAACACTGAAGCTTTCTTT. This sequence encodes CASSSRDSNTEAFF. Based on the CDR3 plus reference TRBV7-9 and TRBJ1-1, the full variable domain is DTGVSQNPRHKITKRGQNVTFRCDPISEHNRLYWYRQTLGQGPEFLTYFQNEAQLEKSRLLSDRFSAERPKGSFSTLEIQRTEQGDSAMYLCASSSRDSNTEAFFGQGTRLTVV.

The V call is TRBV6-5, the J call TRBJ2-1; D is unresolved. Germline CDR1 reads MNHEY; CDR2 reads SVGAGI. Trimming took off 0 bases at V and 9 bases at J, with 12 bases between the two ends. There are 14 residues in the CDR3. The CDR3 loop reads CASSYSSSSAEQFF. CDR3 nucleotides: TGTGCCAGCAGTTACTCGAGTAGTTCGGCTGAGCAGTTCTTC.

CDR3 sequence: CATSGTDQETQYF. In DNA, the CDR3 is TGTGCCACTTCGGGGACAGACCAAGAGACCCAGTACTTC. J is TRBJ2-5 and V is TRBV24-1; 7 bases are shared with TRBD1. The CDR3 extends over 13 amino acids. V shed 10 bases, J shed 0 bases, and the junction held 4 bases outside the gene matches. Germline CDR1 KGHDR, CDR2 SFDVKD.

The chain has TRBV13 and TRBJ2-7, with a possible D match to TRBD1 (5 bases). The germline V gene encodes CDR1 PRHDT and CDR2 FYEKMQ (reference sequence). This CDR3 has 14 amino acids. Trimming shortened V by 5 bases and J by 1 base, and 12 bases separated the two germline ends. The CDR3 reads CASSQGRASYEQYF. The CDR3 nucleotides read TGTGCCAGCAGCCAGGGCAGAGCGTCCTACGAGCAGTACTTC.

This clone was seen only a few times. This chain's CDR3 is CSVDPPGERAFF. Written as DNA, the CDR3 is TGCAGCGTTGATCCCCCAGGGGAGCGGGCTTTCTTT. This chain connects TRBV29-1 to TRBJ1-1, with D possibly TRBD1 on 6 matching bases. This CDR3 is built from 12 residues. Germline V gene lookup returns CDR1 SQVTM and CDR2 ANQGSEA. Between the trimmed V and J ends, which lost 3 bases and 11 bases, there was a span of 16 bases.

This sequence joins TRBV5-1 and TRBJ2-1; D remains unclear. Germline V gene sequence: CDR1 SGHRS, CDR2 YFSETQ. The ends were cut back, 1 base at V and 7 bases at J, with 6 bases in the middle. This CDR3 is built from 12 residues. The CDR3 nucleotides are TGCGCCAGCAGCTTGCTGGGGAATGAGCAGTTCTTC. Protein: CASSLLGNEQFF. Combining the CDR3 with reference TRBV5-1 and TRBJ2-1 gives the whole variable domain KAGVTQTPRYLIKTRGQQVTLSCSPISGHRSVSWYQQTPGQGLQFLFEYFSETQRNKGNFPGRFSGRQFSNSRSEMNVSTLELGDSALYLCASSLLGNEQFFGPGTRLTVL.

This rearrangement joins TRBV19 to TRBJ1-2, with D hard to call. The V end lost 5 bases, the J end lost 0 bases, and 10 bases lay between the germline ends. The CDR3 runs to 14 residues. From germline, CDR1 is LNHDA and CDR2 SQIVND (reference sequence). In DNA form, the CDR3 reads TGTGCCAGTAGTTTAGCGGGAACTAACTATGGCTACACCTTC. As protein: CASSLAGTNYGYTF. Combining the CDR3 with reference TRBV19 and TRBJ1-2 gives the whole variable domain DGGITQSPKYLFRKEGQNVTLSCEQNLNHDAMYWYRQDPGQGLRLIYYSQIVNDFQKGDIAEGYSVSREKKESFPLTVTSAQKNPTAFYLCASSLAGTNYGYTFGSGTRLTVV.

This chain uses TRBV19 with TRBJ1-1; D not certain. Looked up from germline, CDR1 is LNHDA and CDR2 is SQIVND (reference sequence). V lost 9 bases and J lost 7, with 18 bases in between. The CDR3 spans 13 residues. The CDR3 DNA reads TGTGCCAGCACTTCTCTGACGGGATTTGAAGCTTTCTTT. Translating it yields CASTSLTGFEAFF.

This chain links TRBV24-1 with TRBJ2-6; 9 positions agree with TRBD1. Per germline, CDR1 KGHDR and CDR2 SFDVKD. V lost 5 bases, J lost 0 bases, and 7 bases stayed unmatched. The CDR3 is 18 amino acids. This chain's CDR3 is CATSGHRGRPSGANVLTF. DNA of the CDR3: TGTGCCACCAGTGGGCACAGGGGGCGGCCCTCTGGGGCCAACGTCCTGACTTTC.

This chain links TRBV3-1 (or the pseudogene TRBV3-2) with TRBJ2-1; D tentatively fits TRBD1 or TRBD2 (5 bases each). The CDR3 consists of 15 residues. The ends were cut back, 2 bases at V and 6 bases at J, with 14 bases in the middle. Per germline, CDR1 LGHDT and CDR2 YNNKEL (reference sequence). Written as DNA, the CDR3 is TGTGCCAGCAGCCAAAGTCCGGGACCCTTCAATGAGCAGTTCTTC. Its protein is CASSQSPGPFNEQFF.

This clone was seen a single time. The chain joins TRBV4-2 to TRBJ2-1; D remains ambiguous. The germline gives CDR1 LGHNA, CDR2 YNFKEQ. The ends were cut back, 0 bases at V and 0 bases at J, with 12 bases in the middle. The CDR3 has 17 amino acids. The CDR3 DNA follows: TGTGCCAGCAGCCAAGAAGATCCCCCGAGCTCCTACAATGAGCAGTTCTTC. Encoded protein: CASSQEDPPSSYNEQFF.